Shown below are 27 T cell receptor beta chains from a single sample sequenced in a study of OX40 agonist ivuxolimab in advanced cancers. Profiling relied on immunoSEQ multiplex PCR, and the TCRdb table lists in-frame clones only, not all of them. The sample includes tens of thousands of clones, roughly 91% of them seen just once. Source: CD4+ or CD8+ T cells sorted from blood, taken in a trial of the OX40 agonist ivuxolimab. The receptors were gathered from an adult with an advanced solid tumor such as melanoma, head and neck, liver or kidney cancer.

This clone appeared a few times. The rearrangement uses TRBV5-6 and TRBJ1-1; unclear D gene. Trimming stripped 1 base from V and 5 bases from J, with 21 bases between. Germline V gene lookup returns CDR1 SGHDT and CDR2 YYEEEE. The CDR3 consists of 17 residues. CDR3 residues: CASSLWLGSGRQTEAFF. CDR3 in DNA: TGTGCCAGCAGCTTGTGGCTGGGCTCTGGGCGACAAACTGAAGCTTTCTTT.

V usage is TRBV16 and J usage is TRBJ2-5; maybe TRBD1 (5 bases). Germline values: CDR1 KGHSY, CDR2 FQNENV. V lost 4 bases, J lost 2 bases, and 14 bases lay in between. The CDR3 is 15 amino acids. DNA for the CDR3: TGTGCCAGCAGCCGAACGAATCAGGGACAAGAGACCCAGTACTTC. It yields the protein CASSRTNQGQETQYF.

The J gene is TRBJ2-5, the V gene TRBV18, with TRBD2 matching 13 bases. The CDR3 consists of 16 residues. The germline V gene encodes CDR1 KGHSH and CDR2 LQKENI. The trim removed 1 base at V and 4 bases at J, leaving 3 bases unmatched. The CDR3 here is CASSPLLAGGSETQYF. DNA for the CDR3: TGTGCCAGCTCACCACTACTAGCGGGAGGGTCAGAGACCCAGTACTTC.

The chain recombines TRBV7-2 with TRBJ2-7; 9 bases fit TRBD1. V gave up 4 bases and J gave up 6 bases; unmatched junction bases: 7. CDR3 size: 14 residues. CDR1 is SGHTA and CDR2 is FQGNSA in the germline V gene. The CDR3 region has the DNA TGTGCCAGCAGCTCTACGGGACAGGGCTTCGAGCAGTACTTC. It yields the protein CASSSTGQGFEQYF.

The V and J genes are TRBV18 and TRBJ2-3, with D uncertain. Germline V gene sequence: CDR1 KGHSH, CDR2 LQKENI. The CDR3 consists of 13 residues. Trimming removed 0 bases at V and 1 base at J, with 2 bases between. CDR3 DNA sequence: TGTGCCAGCTCACCACCGGGCACAGATACGCAGTATTTT. Residues: CASSPPGTDTQYF. The variable domain in full, completed from reference TRBV18 and TRBJ2-3, reads NAGVMQNPRHLVRRRGQEARLRCSPMKGHSHVYWYRQLPEEGLKFMVYLQKENIIDESGMPKERFSAEFPKEGPSILRIQQVVRGDSAAYFCASSPPGTDTQYFGPGTRLTVL.

Only one count was recorded for this clone. This chain uses TRBV9 with TRBJ2-1; D gene unclear. CDR3 size: 15 residues. Between the trimmed V and J ends, which lost 0 bases and 6 bases, there was a span of 13 bases. Germline V gene lookup returns CDR1 SGDLS and CDR2 YYNGEE. CDR3 DNA sequence: TGTGCCAGCAGCGTAGAGGATATTAGTGGCAATGAGCAGTTCTTC. Its protein is CASSVEDISGNEQFF.

The V call is TRBV5-4, the J call TRBJ1-2; a possible D gene is TRBD1 (5 bases). The CDR3 consists of 16 residues. From germline, CDR1 is SGHNT and CDR2 YYREEE (reference sequence). V lost 0 bases and J 6 bases, leaving 18 bases between the germline ends. In nucleotides, the CDR3 is TGTGCCAGCAGCTTGGATCCGGGGCTCCCGGGGGATGGCTACACCTTC. Protein product: CASSLDPGLPGDGYTF.

The rearrangement links TRBV28 to TRBJ2-3, with 8 bases that match TRBD1. V was clipped by 7 bases and J by 0 bases; unmatched bases: 12. The germline V gene encodes CDR1 MDHEN and CDR2 SYDVKM. This CDR3 has 17 residues. The CDR3 sequence is CASTATGAPISTDTQYF. As DNA, the CDR3 is TGTGCCAGCACCGCGACAGGGGCTCCCATTAGCACAGATACGCAGTATTTT.

This chain joins TRBV2 and TRBJ1-2; D is uncertain. Trimming removed 3 bases at V and 1 base at J, with 9 bases between. The germline V gene has CDR1 SNHLY and CDR2 FYNNEI. The CDR3 length is 14 residues. CDR3 region: CASSDLQHNYGYTF. The CDR3 region has the DNA TGTGCCAGCAGTGATCTACAGCATAACTATGGCTACACCTTC.

CDR3 DNA: TGTGCCAGCAGCCGGAGCGGGATTAGCACAGATACGCAGTATTTT. This translates into CASSRSGISTDTQYF. This sequence joins TRBV5-6 and TRBJ2-3, with TRBD2 matching 7 bases. Germline values: CDR1 SGHDT, CDR2 YYEEEE. The V gene end was trimmed by 4 bases and the J gene end by 0 bases; junction bases not matched to a gene: 5. The CDR3 covers 15 residues.

CDR3 bases: TGTGCCAGCAGTGATTGCCTTGGCGGTCCAATTAAGACCCAGTACTTC. It translates to CASSDCLGGPIKTQYF. The chain couples TRBV6-4 to TRBJ2-5; D is undetermined. CDR1 MRHNA and CDR2 SNTAGT come from the germline V gene. This CDR3 contains 16 residues. V lost 3 bases and J lost 6, with 20 bases in between.

The chain recombines TRBV10-3 with TRBJ2-2, with a possible D match to TRBD2 (6 bases). CDR1 and CDR2 from the germline V gene are ENHRY and SYGVKD. The ends were cut back, 0 bases at V and 4 bases at J, with 12 bases in the middle. The CDR3 runs to 16 residues. The CDR3 DNA is TGTGCCATCAGTGAGTCGAATCCGCGGGGCACCGGGGAGCTGTTTTTT. It codes for CAISESNPRGTGELFF.

The V call is TRBV29-1, the J call TRBJ2-7; D not resolved. Per germline, CDR1 SQVTM and CDR2 ANQGSEA. Trimming removed 5 bases at V and 0 bases at J, with 8 bases between. The CDR3 is 12 residues long. CDR3: CSVRPDSYEQYF. The CDR3 DNA sequence: TGCAGCGTTCGCCCGGACTCCTACGAGCAGTACTTC.

This rearrangement joins TRBV18 to TRBJ2-7, with 12 bases identical to TRBD2. V was clipped by 0 bases and J by 4 bases; unmatched bases: 1. CDR3 length: 15 amino acids. Looked up from germline, CDR1 is KGHSH and CDR2 is LQKENI. In DNA, the CDR3 is TGTGCCAGCTCACCACCGACTAGCGGGAGATACGAGCAGTACTTC. Translation gives CASSPPTSGRYEQYF.

This clone was seen once. The chain recombines TRBV9 with TRBJ1-4; D possibly corresponds to TRBD1 (5 bases). V was trimmed by 4 bases and J by 0 bases, leaving 7 bases between them. The CDR3 extends over 14 amino acids. Germline V gene lookup returns CDR1 SGDLS and CDR2 YYNGEE. DNA of the CDR3: TGTGCCAGCAGCAGGGGTGCAACTAATGAAAAACTGTTTTTT. This codes for CASSRGATNEKLFF.

The chain recombines TRBV27 with TRBJ2-2; D is perhaps TRBD1 or TRBD2 (5 bases each). The V end lost 3 bases, the J end lost 4 bases, and 18 bases lay between the germline ends. Per germline, CDR1 MNHEY and CDR2 SMNVEV (reference sequence). This CDR3 region has 17 residues. The CDR3 DNA sequence: TGTGCCAGCAGTTTGGTGGGGACCGTGGCAATCACCGGGGAGCTGTTTTTT. Encoded protein: CASSLVGTVAITGELFF.

The chain carries TRBV19 and TRBJ2-7, with D tentatively TRBD1 (6 bases). The germline V and J ends were trimmed by 5 bases and 2 bases, with 19 bases remaining between them. Per the germline V gene, CDR1 is LNHDA and CDR2 is SQIVND (reference sequence). The CDR3 sequence is 16 residues long. The CDR3 bases are TGTGCCAGTAGTTCTATGGCCGGGACAAGCACCTACGAGCAGTACTTC. It yields the protein CASSSMAGTSTYEQYF.

This chain links TRBV13 with TRBJ2-1; D gene unclear. Trimming removed 1 base at V and 9 bases at J, with 4 bases between. This CDR3 contains 11 residues. CDR1 and CDR2 from the germline V gene are PRHDT and FYEKMQ (reference sequence). CDR3 DNA sequence: TGTGCCAGCAGCTTAGTACGTGAGCAGTTCTTC. Its translation: CASSLVREQFF. Together with reference TRBV13 and TRBJ2-1, the CDR3 gives the full variable domain: AAGVIQSPRHLIKEKRETATLKCYPIPRHDTVYWYQQGPGQDPQFLISFYEKMQSDKGSIPDRFSAQQFSDYHSELNMSSLELGDSALYFCASSLVREQFFGPGTRLTVL.

V is TRBV6-5 and J is TRBJ2-7; TRBD1 matches 11 bases. The junction had 7 bases not matched to a gene; V was cut back by 6 bases and J by 3 bases. This CDR3 is 15 amino acids long. Germline V gives CDR1 MNHEY, CDR2 SVGAGI. The CDR3 coding sequence is TGTGCCAGCAGCCTCCGGGACAGGGGGATCTACGAGCAGTACTTC. Amino acid sequence: CASSLRDRGIYEQYF.

The rearrangement uses TRBV6-6 and TRBJ2-1, with a tentative D call TRBD2 (6 bases). V shed 4 bases and J shed 3 bases, with 10 bases lying between them. There are 14 residues in the CDR3. Germline V CDR1 and CDR2: MNHNY, SVGAGI (reference sequence). In nucleotides, the CDR3 is TGTGCCAGCAGTTCCGCGGAGGGCTACAATGAGCAGTTCTTC. Protein: CASSSAEGYNEQFF.

This chain joins TRBV28 and TRBJ2-1, with a possible D match to TRBD1 (5 bases). Trimming took 3 bases from V and 0 from J, leaving 9 bases between them. This CDR3 spans 15 amino acids. The germline V gene encodes CDR1 MDHEN and CDR2 SYDVKM. The CDR3 DNA reads as TGTGCCAGCAGTTTCGGCCAGGGCTCCTACAATGAGCAGTTCTTC. Its protein is CASSFGQGSYNEQFF.

V gene TRBV11-3 combines with J gene TRBJ2-5; D not resolved. The CDR3 spans 12 residues. V lost 2 bases and J 6 bases, leaving 7 bases between the germline ends. Germline CDR1 is SGHNT and CDR2 is YENEEA. The chain's CDR3 is CASSLLEKTQYF. In nucleotides, the CDR3 is TGTGCCAGCAGCTTATTAGAGAAGACCCAGTACTTC.

This clone was recorded once. The chain has TRBV5-8 and TRBJ2-7, with TRBD2 identical over 13 bases. The V and J ends lost 4 bases and 5 bases, in that order; junction bases with no gene match: 3. The CDR3 consists of 14 residues. Germline CDR1 SGHTS, CDR2 YDEGEE. CDR3 sequence reads: CASSPGLAGDEQYF. CDR3 nucleotide sequence: TGTGCCAGCAGCCCAGGACTAGCGGGAGACGAGCAGTACTTC. The complete variable domain, with remaining parts taken from reference TRBV5-8 and TRBJ2-7, reads EAGVTQSPTHLIKTRGQQATLRCSPISGHTSVYWYQQALGLGLQFLLWYDEGEERNRGNFPPRFSGRQFPNYSSELNVNALELEDSALYLCASSPGLAGDEQYFGPGTRLTVT.

With respect to this clone: Germline and junction disagree at one end, which may indicate a read error. The rearrangement links TRBV7-7 to TRBJ2-3; D uncertain. In germline, CDR1 is SSHAT, CDR2 FNYEAQ (reference sequence). The CDR3 totals 15 residues. CDR3 nucleotides: TGTGCTAGCAGCTTAGGGTCGGGTAGCACAGATACGCAGTATTTT. Protein sequence: CASSLGSGSTDTQYF.

V and J are TRBV27 and TRBJ1-2, with D tentatively TRBD1 (5 bases). Trimming cost V 5 bases and J 3 bases, with 19 bases left between them. The CDR3 sequence is 16 residues long. The germline CDR1 and CDR2 sequences are MNHEY and SMNVEV (reference sequence). CDR3 DNA sequence: TGTGCCAGCAGTCCTCTGGGGACTAACGGGGACTATGGCTACACCTTC. It specifies CASSPLGTNGDYGYTF.

The chain has TRBV29-1 and TRBJ1-4; D possibly corresponds to TRBD1 (5 bases). Germline assignment: CDR1 SQVTM and CDR2 ANQGSEA. This CDR3 is 11 amino acids long. The germline V and J ends were trimmed by 2 bases and 13 bases, with 11 bases remaining between them. CDR3 DNA sequence: TGCAGCGTTGAAAGGGAAAGGGGACTGTTTTTT. Translation gives CSVERERGLFF.

J is TRBJ2-7 and V is TRBV10-3, with 7 bases matching TRBD1. The length of the CDR3 is 14 residues. V shed 4 bases and J 2 bases; nucleotides not matched to a gene: 5. Germline V gene data show CDR1 as ENHRY and CDR2 as SYGVKD. CDR3 protein: CAISVSQGAYEQYF. CDR3 coding DNA: TGTGCCATCAGTGTAAGCCAGGGGGCCTACGAGCAGTACTTC.